This TCR beta chain was recovered during a study of control samples from healthy donors and cancer patients. This clone has more than one count but fewer than ten. Germline CDR1 is MNHNY and CDR2 is SVGAGI (reference sequence). This CDR3 is 14 amino acids long. Trimming left V 6 bases short and J 1 base short, with 10 bases between. Generated by immunoSEQ multiplex PCR, the TCRdb table keeps only in-frame clones and is missing some. The sample gives roughly 140,000 clones, 93% of which show up once; around 2.2% is in the top ten. Material for sequencing was blood. The sequence derives from a man in his fifties in good health. This chain connects TRBV6-6 to TRBJ1-5; a weak D match, TRBD1 (5 bases). CDR3 DNA sequence: TGTGCCAGCAGACCCCGGGACAGCAATCAGCCCCAGCATTTT. Amino acids: CASRPRDSNQPQHF.